The count of the clone carrying this T cell receptor beta chain is one. CDR3 length: 14 residues. The V gene lost 6 bases and the J gene lost 8 bases, with 19 bases spanning the gap. The V gene's germline CDR1 is MNHEY and CDR2 SMNVEV (reference sequence). The data are from a study of T cell changes during pregnancy in multiple sclerosis. The protocol was immunoSEQ multiplex PCR, while the TCRdb copy is restricted to in-frame clones and leaves out a portion. The table has approximately 88,000 clones, around 94% seen once; the top ten hold around 0.84%. This specimen consisted of peripheral blood, obtained in the third trimester of pregnancy. This TCR was recovered from a female donor with multiple sclerosis, enrolled in a pregnancy study. The chain recombines TRBV27 with TRBJ1-2; the D gene is possibly TRBD1 (5 bases). The CDR3 protein is CASRRGTEWRGYTF. The CDR3 DNA reads as TGTGCCAGCAGACGCGGGACCGAGTGGAGAGGCTACACCTTC.